This T cell receptor (beta chain) was recorded in a study of Graves' ophthalmopathy and Graves' hyperthyroidism (dated by TCRdb to 2016 to 2019). Looking at the study overall: Peripheral blood was collected at initial diagnosis, prior to any treatment. TCR beta repertoire signatures were used to distinguish Graves' ophthalmopathy from Graves' hyperthyroidism and to predict progression to ophthalmopathy. In total, 135 blood samples were TCR-sequenced: 40 to 45 ophthalmopathy, 80 or so hyperthyroidism and about 17 hyperthyroidism-to-ophthalmopathy patients. To explore V-J signatures distinguishing ophthalmopathy from hyperthyroidism, a discovery set of 100 or so patients (43 ophthalmopathy, some 55 stable hyperthyroidism) was enrolled. For independent validation, a separate cohort was made up of 18 hyperthyroidism patients plus 17 patients who later progressed from hyperthyroidism to ophthalmopathy. T-cell repertoires of thyroid tissue and blood were compared in six hyperthyroidism patients. After sampling, hyperthyroidism patients received methimazole starting at 30 mg daily, and ophthalmopathy patients received high-dose intravenous methylprednisolone. The 100 discovery patients were randomly split 7:3 into training and test sets.

As concerns this clonotype: The antigen this receptor binds is unknown. No much larger clonotype is one base removed from it; base qualities were not supplied.

Hyperthyroidism was considered stable if no progression to ophthalmopathy occurred within 18 months of follow-up. The hyperthyroidism patients were 18 to 65 years old and newly diagnosed, with a disease duration of less than 2 months. Patients were excluded if they had other autoimmune diseases, uncontrolled infections, pregnancy or lactation. Diagnosis relied on clinical symptoms, serum thyroxine, TRAb, thyroid ultrasound and orbital computed tomography. PBMCs were isolated from about 10 ml of fresh peripheral blood by Ficoll-Paque density gradient centrifugation. Trizol reagent was used to extract the total RNA, and its quality was then checked on an Agilent 2100 Bioanalyzer. For repertoire sequencing, the TCR beta CDR3 regions were amplified from RNA transcripts. HTBI primers and the Qiagen OneStep RT-PCR kit were used in a first-round RT-PCR, which was followed by a second-round multiplex PCR, size selection and purification. Sequencing of the libraries was carried out on an Illumina HiSeq2000 in paired-end mode with 100 bp reads. For the original study's pipeline: Reads were processed with SOAPnuke, discarding reads with adapters, uncalled bases, mean Phred below 15, or no exact constant-primer or identifier match. COPE v1.2.5 was used to merge high-quality paired reads. Each unique nucleotide sequence was treated as a clonotype, and MiTCR v1.1 was used to align the clonotypes to the IMGT TRB V, D and J references. Only V-J combinations with frequency above 0.0001 were analysed, covering about 99% of repertoires. A TCR clonal expansion and chaos score per V-J combination was defined as the ratio of F50 clonal expansion to chaos observed in the TCRdist matrix. Welch's t-statistics and random forest were used to narrow the features down to about twelve V-J combinations, which were then fed into a naive Bayes classifier. The similarity between thyroid and blood repertoires was quantified using the Morisita-Horn index. TCRdb cleaned the public reads at Q25 with fastp, built clones with MiXCR and kept in-frame beta chains. Rows merge per CDR3 protein into single entries with the most common DNA and genes. V and J calls and clone size were set by TCRdb, not the authors. The sample table holds 600,000 to 650,000 distinct CDR3 sequences, of which 22% were seen once. Of the sample, approximately 7.7% is held by the ten largest clones.

The research as a whole found: In validation, the model predicted ophthalmopathy progression with nearly 71% sensitivity and roughly 72% specificity; roughly 12 predicted patients were CT-confirmed with GO in a median of approximately six months. Among expanded thyroid clonotypes with frequency above 0.001, most also showed up in blood, which suggests that blood repertoires may reflect the thyroid immune response. Sample size was not statistically predetermined, and group allocation was not concealed from the investigators. In cross-validation, the 13-signature model distinguished ophthalmopathy from stable hyperthyroidism with approximately 88% sensitivity and 81% to 83% specificity, and in the test set the corresponding values were roughly 80% and 76%.

CDR1 and CDR2 were assigned from the germline V gene as MNHEY and SVGAGI. The CDR3 spans 14 residues, from the cysteine through the phenylalanine. Only the CDR3 part of the read is kept: 42 bases, read in frame from the first base. Relative to germline, V is 2 bases shorter and J is 7 bases shorter, with 12 bases between their ends. The receptor was isolated from a woman between 18 and 29 years old with stable Graves' hyperthyroidism. Some clones in this sample may be carry-over from other donors' samples. Donor details come from another sample of the same person, matched by shared clones. Sequences were obtained from peripheral blood. This chain joins TRBV6-5 to TRBJ1-5, with the D gene not clear enough to name. The CDR3 protein sequence reads: CASSYPGGSQPQHF. The nucleotide sequence reads TGTGCCAGCAGTTACCCCGGAGGGAGCCAGCCCCAGCATTTT.